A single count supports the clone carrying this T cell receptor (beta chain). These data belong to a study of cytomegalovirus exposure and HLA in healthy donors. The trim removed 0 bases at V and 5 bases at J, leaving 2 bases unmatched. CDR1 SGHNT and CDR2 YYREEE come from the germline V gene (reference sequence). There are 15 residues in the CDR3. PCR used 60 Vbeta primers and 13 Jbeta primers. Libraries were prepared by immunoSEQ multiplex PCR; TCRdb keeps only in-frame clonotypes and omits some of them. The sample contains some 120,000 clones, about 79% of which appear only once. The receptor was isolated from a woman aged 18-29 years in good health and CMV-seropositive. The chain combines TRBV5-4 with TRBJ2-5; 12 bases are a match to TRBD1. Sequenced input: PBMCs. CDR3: CASSLGDRGQETQYF. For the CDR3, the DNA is TGTGCCAGCAGCTTGGGGGACAGGGGGCAGGAGACCCAGTACTTC.